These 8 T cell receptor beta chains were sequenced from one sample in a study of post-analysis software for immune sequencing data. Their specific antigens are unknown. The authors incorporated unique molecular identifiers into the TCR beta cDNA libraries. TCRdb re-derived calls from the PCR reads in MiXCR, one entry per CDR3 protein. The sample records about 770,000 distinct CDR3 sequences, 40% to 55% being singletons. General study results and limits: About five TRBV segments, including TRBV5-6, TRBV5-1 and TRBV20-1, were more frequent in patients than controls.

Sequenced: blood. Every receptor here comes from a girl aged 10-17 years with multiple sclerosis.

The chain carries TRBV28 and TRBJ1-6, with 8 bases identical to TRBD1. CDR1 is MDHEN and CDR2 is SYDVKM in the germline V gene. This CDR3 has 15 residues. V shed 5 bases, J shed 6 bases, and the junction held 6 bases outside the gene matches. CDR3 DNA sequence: TGTGCCAGCAGTCCTCCGGGACAGGTTAATTCACCCCTCCACTTT. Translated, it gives CASSPPGQVNSPLHF.

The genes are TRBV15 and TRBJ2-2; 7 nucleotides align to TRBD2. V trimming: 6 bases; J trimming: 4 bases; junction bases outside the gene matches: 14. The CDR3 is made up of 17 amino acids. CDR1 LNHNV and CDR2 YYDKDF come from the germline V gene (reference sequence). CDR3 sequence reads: CATRSSGGDWGTGELFF. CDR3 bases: TGTGCCACCAGGTCTAGCGGAGGCGACTGGGGCACCGGGGAGCTGTTTTTT.

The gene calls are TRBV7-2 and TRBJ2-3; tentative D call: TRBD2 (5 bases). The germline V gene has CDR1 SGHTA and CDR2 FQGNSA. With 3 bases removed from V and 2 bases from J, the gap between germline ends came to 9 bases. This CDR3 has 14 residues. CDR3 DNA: TGTGCCAGCAGCTTGTTACTAGTCACAGATACGCAGTATTTT. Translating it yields CASSLLLVTDTQYF.

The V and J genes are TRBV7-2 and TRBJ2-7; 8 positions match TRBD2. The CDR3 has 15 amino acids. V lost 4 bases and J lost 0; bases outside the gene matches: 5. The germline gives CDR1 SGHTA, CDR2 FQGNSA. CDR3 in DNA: TGTGCCAGCAGCTCCGAAGCGGGAGCCTCCTACGAGCAGTACTTC. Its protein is CASSSEAGASYEQYF. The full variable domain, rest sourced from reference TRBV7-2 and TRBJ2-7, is GAGVSQSPSNKVTEKGKDVELRCDPISGHTALYWYRQSLGQGLEFLIYFQGNSAPDKSGLPSDRFSAERTGGSVSTLTIQRTQQEDSAVYLCASSSEAGASYEQYFGPGTRLTVT.

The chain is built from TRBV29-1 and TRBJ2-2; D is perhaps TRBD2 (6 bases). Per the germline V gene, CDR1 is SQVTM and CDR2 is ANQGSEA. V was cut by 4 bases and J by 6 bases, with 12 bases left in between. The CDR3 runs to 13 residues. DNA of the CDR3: TGCAGCGTTGTAGGCTCGGGGGCCGGGGAGCTGTTTTTT. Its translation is CSVVGSGAGELFF.

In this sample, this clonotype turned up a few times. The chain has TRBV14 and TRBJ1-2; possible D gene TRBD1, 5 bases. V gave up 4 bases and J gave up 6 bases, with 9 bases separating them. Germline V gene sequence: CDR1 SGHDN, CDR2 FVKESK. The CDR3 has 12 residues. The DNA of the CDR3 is TGTGCCAGCAGCCCCTCAGGGAATGGCTACACCTTC. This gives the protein CASSPSGNGYTF.

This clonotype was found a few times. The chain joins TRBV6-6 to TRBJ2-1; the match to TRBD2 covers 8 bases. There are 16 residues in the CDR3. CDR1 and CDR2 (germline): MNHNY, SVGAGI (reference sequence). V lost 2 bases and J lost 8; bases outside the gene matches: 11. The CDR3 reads CASSYGDLREVDEQFF. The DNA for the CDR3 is TGTGCCAGCAGTTACGGGGACCTGCGGGAGGTGGATGAGCAGTTCTTC.

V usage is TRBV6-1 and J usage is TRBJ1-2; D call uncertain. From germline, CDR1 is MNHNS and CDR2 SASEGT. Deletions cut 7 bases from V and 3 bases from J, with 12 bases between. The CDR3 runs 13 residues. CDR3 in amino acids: CASMGPRDYGYTF. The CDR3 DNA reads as TGTGCCAGCATGGGCCCCCGAGACTATGGCTACACCTTC.